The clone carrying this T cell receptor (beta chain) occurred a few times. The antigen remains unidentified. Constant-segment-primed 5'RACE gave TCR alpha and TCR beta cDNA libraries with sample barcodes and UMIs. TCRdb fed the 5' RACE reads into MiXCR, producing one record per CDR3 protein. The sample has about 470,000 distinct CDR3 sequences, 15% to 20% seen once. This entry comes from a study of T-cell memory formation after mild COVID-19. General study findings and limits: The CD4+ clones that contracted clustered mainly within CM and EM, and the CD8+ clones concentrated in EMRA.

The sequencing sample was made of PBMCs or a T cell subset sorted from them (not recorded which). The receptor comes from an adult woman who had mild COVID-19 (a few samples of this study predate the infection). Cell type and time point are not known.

The CDR3 reads CASSSTGSNQPQHF. DNA for the CDR3: TGTGCCAGCAGCAGTACAGGGAGCAATCAGCCCCAGCATTTT. The V gene is TRBV7-8, the J gene TRBJ1-5, with D possibly matching TRBD1 (6 bases). Germline V CDR1 and CDR2: SGHVS, FQNEAQ. V lost 5 bases and J lost 1, with 9 bases in between. This CDR3 has 14 residues.